Presented here are 9 T cell receptor beta chains from one specimen sequenced in a study of OX40 agonist ivuxolimab in advanced cancers. Profiled with immunoSEQ multiplex PCR; TCRdb holds only in-frame clones, not every one. The table lists tens of thousands of clones, over 80% of them singletons, with around 7% in the top ten. The sample in question was CD4+ or CD8+ T cells sorted from blood, obtained in a trial of the OX40 agonist ivuxolimab. These receptors all come from an adult with an advanced solid tumor such as melanoma, head and neck, liver or kidney cancer.

V gene TRBV6-6 combines with J gene TRBJ2-1; possible D gene TRBD2, 5 bases. Trimming removed 0 bases at V and 9 bases at J, with 18 bases between. Germline V CDR1 and CDR2: MNHNY, SVGAGI (reference sequence). This CDR3 has 16 residues. Here the CDR3 DNA reads TGTGCCAGCAGTTACTCGGGCACGAACGGAGGCGGTGAGCAGTTCTTC. It is translated as CASSYSGTNGGGEQFF.

The V and J genes are TRBV5-6 and TRBJ2-5, with unresolved D. Trimming took 4 bases from V and 5 from J, leaving 12 bases between them. The CDR3 is made up of 13 amino acids. Germline V lookup: CDR1 SGHDT, CDR2 YYEEEE. This CDR3 reads CASSRPEWETQYF. In DNA form, the CDR3 reads TGTGCCAGCAGCCGTCCCGAGTGGGAGACCCAGTACTTC.

This clone was recorded a few times. The chain combines TRBV7-9 with TRBJ2-1, with 8 nucleotides matching TRBD1. Germline lookup yields CDR1 SEHNR and CDR2 FQNEAQ (reference sequence). The ends lost 5 bases at V and 0 bases at J; junction bases unmatched: 15. The CDR3 extends over 19 amino acids. CDR3 sequence: CASSPQGLTDRGSYNEQFF. The CDR3 coding sequence is TGTGCCAGCAGCCCTCAAGGTTTAACCGACAGGGGCTCCTACAATGAGCAGTTCTTC.

V is TRBV18 and J is TRBJ2-1; maybe TRBD1 (5 bases). Per the germline V gene, CDR1 is KGHSH and CDR2 is LQKENI. V dropped 7 bases and J dropped 0 bases, with 10 bases sitting between them. There are 14 residues in the CDR3. CDR3 in DNA: TGTGCCAGCTACCGACAGAGCTCCTACAATGAGCAGTTCTTC. It yields the protein CASYRQSSYNEQFF.

The table lists this clone with a count of one. V and J are TRBV6-5 and TRBJ2-2, with D maybe TRBD1 (6 bases). V was trimmed by 2 bases and J by 6 bases, leaving 7 bases between them. From germline, CDR1 is MNHEY and CDR2 SVGAGI. CDR3 length equals 13 residues. The CDR3: CASSYNRAGELFF. DNA of the CDR3: TGTGCCAGCAGTTACAACAGGGCCGGGGAGCTGTTTTTT.

The chain combines TRBV7-9 with TRBJ1-5; 9 bases fit TRBD1. The germline V gene has CDR1 SEHNR and CDR2 FQNEAQ (reference sequence). With 4 bases clipped from V and 7 bases from J, the junction kept 5 bases outside the gene matches. The CDR3 consists of 14 residues. CDR3 residues: CASSSGQGWQPQHF. As DNA, the CDR3 is TGTGCCAGCAGCTCGGGACAGGGATGGCAGCCCCAGCATTTT.

The chain has TRBV7-9 and TRBJ1-3; weak D call: TRBD1 (5 bases). CDR1 SEHNR and CDR2 FQNEAQ come from the germline V gene (reference sequence). The V end was cut by 1 base, the J end by 3 bases, with 7 bases between. The CDR3 extends over 14 amino acids. The CDR3 DNA follows: TGTGCCAGCAGCTTAGGAGGGGATGGAAACACCATATATTTT. Translation gives CASSLGGDGNTIYF.

The chain is built from TRBV27 and TRBJ2-1; 7 nucleotides line up with TRBD2. J was trimmed by 6 bases and V by 7 bases; bases with no gene match: 6. In germline, CDR1 is MNHEY, CDR2 SMNVEV (reference sequence). The CDR3 runs 13 residues. This CDR3 reads CASMRESINEQFF. Here the CDR3 DNA reads TGTGCCAGCATGCGGGAGTCGATCAATGAGCAGTTCTTC.

The chain has TRBV5-1 and TRBJ1-2; perhaps TRBD1 as D (6 bases). Germline lookup yields CDR1 SGHRS and CDR2 YFSETQ. V was trimmed by 2 bases and J by 8 bases, leaving 13 bases between them. CDR3 length: 13 amino acids. In nucleotides, the CDR3 is TGCGCCAGCAGCTTCACAGGGTTGGAGGGCTACACCTTC. Its protein is CASSFTGLEGYTF. The entire variable domain, with the rest obtained from reference TRBV5-1 and TRBJ1-2, is as follows: KAGVTQTPRYLIKTRGQQVTLSCSPISGHRSVSWYQQTPGQGLQFLFEYFSETQRNKGNFPGRFSGRQFSNSRSEMNVSTLELGDSALYLCASSFTGLEGYTFGSGTRLTVV.